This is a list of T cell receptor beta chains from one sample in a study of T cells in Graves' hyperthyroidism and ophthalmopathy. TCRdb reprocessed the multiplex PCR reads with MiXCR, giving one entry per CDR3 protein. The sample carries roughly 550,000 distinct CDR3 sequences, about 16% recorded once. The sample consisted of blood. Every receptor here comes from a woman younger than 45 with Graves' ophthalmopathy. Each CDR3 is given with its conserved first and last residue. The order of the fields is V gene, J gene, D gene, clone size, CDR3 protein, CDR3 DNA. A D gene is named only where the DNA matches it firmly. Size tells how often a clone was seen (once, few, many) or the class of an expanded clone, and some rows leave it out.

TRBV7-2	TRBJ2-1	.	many	CASQQGSWFSDEQFF	TGTGCCAGTCAACAGGGAAGTTGGTTTTCGGATGAGCAGTTCTTC
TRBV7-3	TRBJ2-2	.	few	CASSLTGRREMVGELFF	TGTGCCAGCAGCTTAACAGGGCGCCGGGAGATGGTCGGGGAGCTGTTTTTT
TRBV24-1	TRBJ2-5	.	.	CATSDLDLTQYF	TGTGCCACCAGTGACCTAGATCTTACCCAGTACTTC
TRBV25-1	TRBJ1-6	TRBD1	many	CASSEYVGQGSYNSPLHF	TGTGCCAGCAGTGAATATGTTGGACAGGGCTCCTATAATTCACCCCTCCACTTT
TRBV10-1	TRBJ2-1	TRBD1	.	CASSDRDRAYNEQFF	TGCGCCAGCAGCGACCGGGACAGGGCATACAATGAGCAGTTCTTC
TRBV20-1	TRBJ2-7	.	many	CSAPVSFAYEQYF	TGCAGTGCTCCCGTGTCTTTCGCCTACGAGCAGTACTTC
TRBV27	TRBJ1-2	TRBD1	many	CASSSRDSYYGYTF	TGTGCCAGCAGTTCCCGGGACAGCTACTATGGCTACACCTTC
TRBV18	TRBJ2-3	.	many	CASSPLTRDTDTQYF	TGTGCCAGCTCACCACTAACTAGAGACACAGATACGCAGTATTTT
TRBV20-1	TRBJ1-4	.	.	CSAREKGGEKLFF	TGCAGTGCTAGAGAGAAGGGAGGTGAAAAACTGTTTTTT
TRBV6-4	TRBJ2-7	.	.	CATSTSWGNEQYF	TGTGCCACCTCAACTTCATGGGGCAATGAGCAGTACTTC
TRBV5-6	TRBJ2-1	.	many	CASSSDRFLRSYNEQFF	TGTGCCAGCAGCTCGGACCGCTTCCTACGCTCCTACAATGAGCAGTTCTTC
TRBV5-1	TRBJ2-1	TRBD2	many	CASSLVPSGQSSYNEQFF	TGCGCCAGCAGCTTGGTTCCTAGCGGGCAGAGCTCCTACAATGAGCAGTTCTTC
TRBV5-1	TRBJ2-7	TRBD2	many	CASSRLPAGGGYEQYF	TGCGCCAGCAGCCGATTACCAGCGGGAGGTGGGTACGAGCAGTACTTC
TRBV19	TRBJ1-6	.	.	CATHEDQNSPLHF	TGTGCCACCCACGAGGACCAAAATTCACCCCTCCACTTT
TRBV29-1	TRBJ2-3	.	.	CSSERGNTQYF	TGCAGCTCAGAAAGAGGAAATACGCAGTATTTT
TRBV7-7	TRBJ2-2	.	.	CASSLAGGARDTGELFF	TGTGCTAGCAGCTTAGCCGGAGGGGCTAGGGACACCGGGGAGCTGTTTTTT
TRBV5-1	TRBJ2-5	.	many	CASSPATLPGVGETQYF	TGCGCCAGCAGCCCTGCGACACTACCCGGGGTCGGGGAGACCCAGTACTTC
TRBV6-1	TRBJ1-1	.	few	CASTVLGTEAFF	TGTGCCAGCACCGTCCTGGGCACTGAAGCTTTCTTT
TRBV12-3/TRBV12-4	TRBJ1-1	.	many	CASSPPARGQTNTEAFF	TGTGCCAGCAGTCCACCAGCGAGGGGCCAGACGAACACTGAAGCTTTCTTT
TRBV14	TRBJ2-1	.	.	CASSQLGDNEQFF	TGTGCCAGCAGCCAACTCGGAGACAATGAGCAGTTCTTC
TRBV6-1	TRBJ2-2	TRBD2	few	CASRYLAGGLTGELFF	TGTGCCAGCAGGTATTTAGCGGGAGGCCTAACCGGGGAGCTGTTTTTT
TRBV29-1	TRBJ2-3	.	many	CSVGRLSSTDTQYF	TGCAGCGTAGGGCGGCTATCTAGCACAGATACGCAGTATTTT
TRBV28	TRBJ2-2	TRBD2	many	CASSLCPRASGSRCGELFF	TGTGCCAGCAGTTTATGCCCCAGAGCTAGCGGGAGTCGGTGCGGGGAGCTGTTTTTT
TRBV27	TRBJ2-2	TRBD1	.	CASSPTGEPPTGELFF	TGTGCCAGCAGTCCTACAGGGGAACCGCCCACCGGGGAGCTGTTTTTT
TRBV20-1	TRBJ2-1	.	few	CSCRAGAYNEQFF	TGCAGTTGCAGGGCAGGGGCCTACAATGAGCAGTTCTTC
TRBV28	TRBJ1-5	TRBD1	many	CASSLLPRQGQGLGQPQHF	TGTGCCAGCAGTTTATTGCCGAGACAGGGGCAGGGCCTTGGTCAGCCCCAGCATTTT